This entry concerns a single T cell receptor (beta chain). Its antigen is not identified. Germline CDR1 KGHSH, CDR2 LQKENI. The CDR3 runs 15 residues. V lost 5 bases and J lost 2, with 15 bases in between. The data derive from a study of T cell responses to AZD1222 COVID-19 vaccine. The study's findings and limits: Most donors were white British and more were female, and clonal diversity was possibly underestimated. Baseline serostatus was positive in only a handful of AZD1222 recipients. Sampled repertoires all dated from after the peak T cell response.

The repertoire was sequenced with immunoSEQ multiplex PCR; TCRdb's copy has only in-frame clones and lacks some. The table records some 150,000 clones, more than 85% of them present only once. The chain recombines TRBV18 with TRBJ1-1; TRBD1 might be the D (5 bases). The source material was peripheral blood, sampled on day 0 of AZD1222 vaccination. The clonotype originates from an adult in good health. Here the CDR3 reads CASSSGTGDNTEAFF. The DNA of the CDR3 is TGTGCCAGCTCATCCGGGACGGGCGACAACACTGAAGCTTTCTTT.